The sequence of this T cell receptor (beta chain) was determined in a study of regulatory T cells in long-lasting Graves disease. The length of the CDR3 is 16 residues. CDR1 is SGDLS and CDR2 is YYNGEE in the germline V gene. V was trimmed by 4 bases and J by 3 bases, leaving 20 bases between them. iRepertoire HTBI primers and Arm-PCR of CDR3 regions built TCR beta libraries. MiXCR, run by TCRdb on the multiplex PCR reads, gives a single entry per CDR3 protein. The table lists 550,000 to 600,000 distinct CDR3 sequences, roughly a sixth of them singletons. Time point specified: newly diagnosed GD, antithyroid drugs for less than 3 months. Preparation of the TCR library used RNA extracted from PBMCs. The sample was also reused in another study, on T cells in Graves' hyperthyroidism and ophthalmopathy. That study adds: Clinical symptoms, serum thyroxine, TRAb, thyroid ultrasound and orbital computed tomography established diagnosis. The HTBI set primed first-round TCR CDR3 RT-PCR. Blood held most thyroid clonotypes expanded above 0.001 frequency. The model made its ophthalmopathy prediction, and onset followed a median roughly 6.5 months later.

The sample was peripheral blood mononuclear cells (PBMCs), taken at new diagnosis, from a patient treated with antithyroid drugs. The origin of this receptor is a man aged 18 to 30 with Graves disease. The chain is built from TRBV9 and TRBJ2-7, with a tentative D call TRBD2 (5 bases). The CDR3 region has the DNA TGTGCCAGCAGCCCCCGAGGCGCTAGCACCATCTACGAGCAGTACTTC. Translation gives CASSPRGASTIYEQYF.